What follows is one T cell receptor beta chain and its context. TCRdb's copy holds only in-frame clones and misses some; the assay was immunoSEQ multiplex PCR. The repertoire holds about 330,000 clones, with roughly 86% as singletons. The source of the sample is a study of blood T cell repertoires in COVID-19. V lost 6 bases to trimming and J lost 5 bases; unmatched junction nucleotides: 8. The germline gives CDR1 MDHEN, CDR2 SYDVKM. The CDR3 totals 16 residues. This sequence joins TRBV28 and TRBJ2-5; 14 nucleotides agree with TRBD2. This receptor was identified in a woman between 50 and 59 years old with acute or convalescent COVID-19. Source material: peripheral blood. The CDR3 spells CASRQGLAGVRETQYF. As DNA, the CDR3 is TGTGCCAGCAGACAGGGACTAGCGGGAGTTAGGGAGACCCAGTACTTC.